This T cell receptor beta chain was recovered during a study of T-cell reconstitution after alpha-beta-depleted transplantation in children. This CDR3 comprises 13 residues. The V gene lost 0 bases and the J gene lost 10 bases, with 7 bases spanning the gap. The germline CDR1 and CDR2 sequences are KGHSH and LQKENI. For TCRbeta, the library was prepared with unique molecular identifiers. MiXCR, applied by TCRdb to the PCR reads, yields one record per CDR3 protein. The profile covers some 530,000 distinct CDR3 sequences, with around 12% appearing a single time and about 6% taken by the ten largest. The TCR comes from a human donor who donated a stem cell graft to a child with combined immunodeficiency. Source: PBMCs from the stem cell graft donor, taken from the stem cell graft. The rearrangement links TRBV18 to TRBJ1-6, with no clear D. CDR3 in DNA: TGTGCCAGCTCACCACCGCCCTCCTCACCCCTCCACTTT. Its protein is CASSPPPSSPLHF.